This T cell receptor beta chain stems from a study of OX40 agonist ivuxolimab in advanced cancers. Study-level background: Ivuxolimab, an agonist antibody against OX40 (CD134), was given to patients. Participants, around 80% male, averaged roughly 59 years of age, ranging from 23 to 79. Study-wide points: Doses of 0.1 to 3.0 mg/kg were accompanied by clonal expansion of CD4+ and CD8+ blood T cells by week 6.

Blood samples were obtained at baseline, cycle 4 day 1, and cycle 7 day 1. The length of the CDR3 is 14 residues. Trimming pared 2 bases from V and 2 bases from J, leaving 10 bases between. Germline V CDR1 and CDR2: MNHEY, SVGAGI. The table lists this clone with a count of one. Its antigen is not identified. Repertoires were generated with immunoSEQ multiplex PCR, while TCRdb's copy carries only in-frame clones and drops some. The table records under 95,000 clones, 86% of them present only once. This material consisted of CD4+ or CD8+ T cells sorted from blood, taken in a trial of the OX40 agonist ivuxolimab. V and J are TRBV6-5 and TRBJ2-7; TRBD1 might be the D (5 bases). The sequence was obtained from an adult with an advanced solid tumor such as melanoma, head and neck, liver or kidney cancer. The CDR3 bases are TGTGCCAGCAGTTACGAGGCAGGGACCTACGAGCAGTACTTC. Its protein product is CASSYEAGTYEQYF.